Listed below are T cell receptor beta chains from one sample, sequenced in a study of blood T cell repertoires in COVID-19. Clones were sequenced by immunoSEQ multiplex PCR, and TCRdb holds only the in-frame ones, with some missing. This sample has around 420,000 clones, with approximately 91% found just once. The sequenced sample consisted of PBMCs or T cells enriched from blood (not recorded which). The receptors stem from a woman aged 40-49 years with acute COVID-19. CDR3s include the opening cysteine and the closing phenylalanine or tryptophan. Each record gives: clone size, J gene, V gene, D gene, CDR3 DNA, CDR3 protein. The D gene is left open where the match is weak. The listing skips clone size in some rows; elsewhere it reads once, few, many or a size class.

abundance: NA; j_gene: TRBJ1-1; v_gene: TRBV5-1; d_gene: TRBD1; CDR3nt: TGCGCCAGCAGCTTGGCCGGGGACAGGGGAACTGAAGCTTTCTTT; CDR3aa: CASSLAGDRGTEAFF
abundance: NA; j_gene: TRBJ1-2; v_gene: TRBV6-5; d_gene: NA; CDR3nt: TGTGCCAGCAGTTACTCCCCCGACACCTCTAACTATGGCTACACCTTC; CDR3aa: CASSYSPDTSNYGYTF
abundance: NA; j_gene: TRBJ1-5; v_gene: TRBV15; d_gene: NA; CDR3nt: TGTGCCACCAGCAGAGACAACGGTGAGAATCAGCCCCAGCATTTT; CDR3aa: CATSRDNGENQPQHF
abundance: NA; j_gene: TRBJ1-3; v_gene: TRBV18; d_gene: TRBD1; CDR3nt: TGTGCCAGCTCACCGTTCTCCGGGGACAGGGGCAGCGGAAACACCATATATTTT; CDR3aa: CASSPFSGDRGSGNTIYF
abundance: NA; j_gene: TRBJ2-1; v_gene: TRBV13; d_gene: TRBD2; CDR3nt: TGTGCCAGCAGCCGGGAGACTAGCGGGGGGGCCAATGAGCAGTTCTTC; CDR3aa: CASSRETSGGANEQFF
abundance: NA; j_gene: TRBJ2-2; v_gene: TRBV5-1; d_gene: TRBD2; CDR3nt: TGCGCCAGCAGCTCTAGCGGGGGTGCAAAAACCGGGGAGCTGTTTTTT; CDR3aa: CASSSSGGAKTGELFF
abundance: NA; j_gene: TRBJ1-5; v_gene: TRBV19; d_gene: NA; CDR3nt: TGTGCCAGTAGTATGGTTGGGGCGGGCAATCAGCCCCAGCATTTT; CDR3aa: CASSMVGAGNQPQHF
abundance: few; j_gene: TRBJ2-7; v_gene: TRBV3-1/TRBV3-2; d_gene: NA; CDR3nt: TGTGCCAGCAGCCCGACGGGACACCTCTCCTACGAGCAGTACTTC; CDR3aa: CASSPTGHLSYEQYF
abundance: NA; j_gene: TRBJ1-1; v_gene: TRBV29-1; d_gene: NA; CDR3nt: TGCAGCGTTGTCGGGTCGTTGAACACTGAAGCTTTCTTT; CDR3aa: CSVVGSLNTEAFF
abundance: once; j_gene: TRBJ2-3; v_gene: TRBV6-5; d_gene: NA; CDR3nt: TGTGCCAGCAGTCGGGGGGCTGCAGATACGCAGTATTTT; CDR3aa: CASSRGAADTQYF
abundance: NA; j_gene: TRBJ1-2; v_gene: TRBV5-1; d_gene: TRBD1; CDR3nt: TGCGCCAGCAGCTTGGATGGACAGGGCGGCTACACCTTC; CDR3aa: CASSLDGQGGYTF